This TCR beta chain was profiled in a study of CD8+ T cells in alopecia areata. Study in general: Treated patients were dosed with oral tofacitinib, taking 5 to 10 mg twice daily.

Extracted from the samples, RNA was reverse transcribed into cDNA to serve as the sequencing template. Libraries were prepared by immunoSEQ multiplex PCR; TCRdb keeps only in-frame clonotypes and omits some of them. The table includes approximately 59,000 clones, 45% to 50% detected once. Peripheral blood samples and lesional scalp punch biopsies were obtained from alopecia areata patients. This clone turned up a few times. Trimming stripped 8 bases from V and 2 bases from J, with 12 bases between. This CDR3 region has 13 residues. The germline V gene encodes CDR1 MNHEY and CDR2 SMNVEV (reference sequence).

This TCR derives from a human donor with alopecia areata. The V gene is TRBV27, the J gene TRBJ1-1; tentatively, D is TRBD1 (5 bases). The sequencing used CD8+ T cells sorted from blood, collected at week 0. CDR3 sequence (DNA): TGTGCCAGCTGGAGACAGCCAAACACTGAAGCTTTCTTT. This codes for CASWRQPNTEAFF.